Below are 21 T cell receptor beta chains sequenced from a single sample in a study of blood T cell repertoires in COVID-19 (dated by TCRdb to 2018 to 2021). The library relied on the immunoSEQ multiplex PCR assay. Not all clones reach the TCRdb copy of this immuneACCESS table, which keeps in-frame sequences only. Checked studies attribute under half of the gap to unresolved V genes and leave the rest unexplained. The sample profile shows approximately 110,000 clones; around 70% of them were found once. In total, the top ten clones hold 6% of the sample. Sequencing used peripheral blood. These receptors were taken from a man of 80 years or more with COVID-19, enrolled during active disease.

This clone was seen just once. The V call is TRBV18, the J call TRBJ2-1; TRBD2 is a possible D gene (6 bases). Trimming took 3 bases from V and 3 from J, leaving 12 bases between them. The CDR3 totals 15 residues. Germline-derived CDR1 and CDR2 are KGHSH and LQKENI. CDR3 nucleotide sequence: TGTGCCAGCTCACCCTCCACAGCGGGCTACAATGAGCAGTTCTTC. The encoded protein is CASSPSTAGYNEQFF.

This clone has just a few counts. This chain links TRBV4-3 with TRBJ1-6, with TRBD1 matching over 10 bases. CDR3 length: 18 amino acids. Looked up from germline, CDR1 is LGHNA and CDR2 is YSLEER. V shed 0 bases, J shed 3 bases, and the junction held 5 bases outside the gene matches. CDR3 sequence: CASSQDGTGAIYNSPLHF. CDR3 in DNA: TGCGCCAGCAGCCAAGACGGGACAGGGGCCATCTATAATTCACCCCTCCACTTT.

With respect to this clone: Other nucleotide sequences in the sample specify the same CDR3. The chain recombines TRBV19 with TRBJ2-1; 8 nucleotides line up with TRBD1. The CDR3 covers 15 residues. The ends lost 6 bases at V and 2 bases at J; junction bases unmatched: 6. CDR1 and CDR2 from the germline V gene are LNHDA and SQIVND (reference sequence). CDR3 nucleotides: TGTGCCAGTAGACAGACAGGGGTTACCTACAATGAGCAGTTCTTC. Its translation is CASRQTGVTYNEQFF.

The chain employs TRBV28 and TRBJ1-2, with D perhaps matching TRBD1 (6 bases). The CDR3 covers 15 residues. Trimming pared 7 bases from V and 3 bases from J, leaving 18 bases between. Germline lookup yields CDR1 MDHEN and CDR2 SYDVKM. CDR3 in amino acids: CASTRGISADYGYTF. The DNA for the CDR3 is TGTGCCAGCACGAGGGGGATTAGTGCGGACTATGGCTACACCTTC.

This clone came up once. The rearrangement uses TRBV2 and TRBJ2-1; tentatively, D is TRBD2 (5 bases). V lost 4 bases, J lost 8 bases, and 21 bases lay in between. The CDR3 has 16 residues. CDR1 is SNHLY, CDR2 FYNNEI, per germline. CDR3 residues: CASSVQSGHPRDEQFF. CDR3 bases: TGTGCCAGCAGTGTTCAATCCGGCCACCCGCGGGATGAGCAGTTCTTC.

This chain connects TRBV3-1 (or the pseudogene TRBV3-2) to TRBJ2-3; TRBD1 aligns across 7 bases. J lost 0 bases, V lost 4 bases, and 4 bases had no gene match. The CDR3 has 15 amino acids. The germline gives CDR1 LGHDT, CDR2 YNNKEL (reference sequence). Here the CDR3 reads CASSLWDSSTDTQYF. CDR3 in DNA: TGTGCCAGCAGCCTGTGGGACAGTAGCACAGATACGCAGTATTTT.

This rearrangement joins TRBV11-2 to TRBJ2-7; weak D call: TRBD2 (6 bases). Germline CDR1 and CDR2: SGHAT and FQNNGV. Between the trimmed V and J ends, which lost 6 bases and 3 bases, there was a span of 15 bases. The CDR3 runs to 14 residues. The CDR3 region is CASSPSGLRYEQYF. CDR3 DNA sequence: TGTGCCAGCAGTCCATCGGGACTTCGCTACGAGCAGTACTTC.

This clone came up once. The rearrangement joins TRBV24-1 to TRBJ1-2; 10 bases align to TRBD1. The germline V gene encodes CDR1 KGHDR and CDR2 SFDVKD. Trimming at V came to 2 bases and at J to 8 bases, leaving 7 bases not matched to a gene. This CDR3 is built from 15 residues. This chain's CDR3 is CATSDSRQGAGGYTF. The CDR3 DNA follows: TGTGCCACCAGTGATTCCCGACAGGGGGCCGGCGGCTACACCTTC.

Here the CDR3 reads CASSYQGAGETEAFF. The DNA of the CDR3 is TGTGCCAGCAGTTACCAGGGGGCAGGGGAAACTGAAGCTTTCTTT. The chain links TRBV6-6 to TRBJ1-1; 8 bases agree with TRBD1. Losses at the gene ends were 2 bases for V and 5 bases for J; bases not matched to a gene: 7. This CDR3 spans 15 amino acids. CDR1 is MNHNY, CDR2 SVGAGI, per germline (reference sequence).

The rearrangement links TRBV2 to TRBJ2-3; no firm D call. The V end lost 8 bases, the J end lost 9 bases, and 9 bases lay between the germline ends. The CDR3 has 10 residues. Germline V gene sequence: CDR1 SNHLY, CDR2 FYNNEI. CDR3 loop: CASGEWTQYF. The CDR3 DNA follows: TGTGCCAGCGGAGAATGGACGCAGTATTTT.

V gene TRBV10-3 combines with J gene TRBJ2-1; 7 bases are a match to TRBD2. The CDR3 spans 17 residues. Germline lookup yields CDR1 ENHRY and CDR2 SYGVKD. The V gene end was trimmed by 2 bases and the J gene end by 2 bases; junction bases not matched to a gene: 9. CDR3: CAISEGEGPSTYNEQFF. Written as DNA, the CDR3 is TGTGCCATCAGTGAGGGGGAGGGCCCGAGTACCTACAATGAGCAGTTCTTC.

This chain joins TRBV5-1 and TRBJ1-4; D is possibly TRBD1 (5 bases). V lost 4 bases, J lost 4 bases, and 17 bases lay in between. The V gene's germline CDR1 is SGHRS and CDR2 YFSETQ. CDR3 length: 16 amino acids. In DNA form, the CDR3 reads TGCGCCAGCAGCCCTAGAGGAGGGCAGGGTAATGAAAAACTGTTTTTT. Protein product: CASSPRGGQGNEKLFF.

The chain recombines TRBV5-1 with TRBJ2-5, with TRBD1 matching 7 bases. J was trimmed by 2 bases and V by 1 base; bases with no gene match: 5. This CDR3 region has 15 residues. CDR1 and CDR2 (germline): SGHRS, YFSETQ. The CDR3, as DNA: TGCGCCAGCAGCTTGACAGGGGCCGCACAAGAGACCCAGTACTTC. It translates to CASSLTGAAQETQYF.

The rearrangement links TRBV5-1 to TRBJ2-2; TRBD1 matches 9 bases. CDR3 length equals 17 residues. From germline, CDR1 is SGHRS and CDR2 YFSETQ. V dropped 3 bases and J dropped 3; count of bases not matched to a gene: 9. CDR3 residues: CASSYNTGGPDTGELFF. The CDR3 DNA follows: TGCGCCAGCAGCTACAATACAGGGGGCCCGGACACCGGGGAGCTGTTTTTT.

The CDR3 nucleotides read TGCAGCGTTGGGAGGGACTCCAAGCAGTTCTTC. Protein sequence: CSVGRDSKQFF. The chain couples TRBV29-1 to TRBJ2-1, with D perhaps TRBD2 (6 bases). CDR3 length: 11 amino acids. Germline lookup yields CDR1 SQVTM and CDR2 ANQGSEA. Trimming left V 4 bases short and J 11 bases short, with 12 bases between.

This clone came up a few times. CDR3 in DNA: TGCAGCGTGCTGACAGGGAATCAGCCCCAGCATTTT. Translation gives CSVLTGNQPQHF. The genes are TRBV29-1 and TRBJ1-5; TRBD1 matches 7 bases. From germline, CDR1 is SQVTM and CDR2 ANQGSEA. Unmatched junction bases numbered 3, after V lost 6 bases and J lost 4 bases. This CDR3 has 12 amino acids.

The chain has TRBV7-8 and TRBJ2-3; D uncertain. This CDR3 is built from 11 residues. The V gene lost 7 bases and the J gene lost 6 bases, with 8 bases spanning the gap. Per germline, CDR1 SGHVS and CDR2 FQNEAQ. CDR3 nucleotides: TGTGCCAGCACCCACGGGGATACGCAGTATTTT. Amino acid sequence: CASTHGDTQYF.

This clone was observed once. The chain uses TRBV7-9 and TRBJ1-1; maybe TRBD1 (5 bases). Germline CDR1 is SEHNR and CDR2 is FQNEAQ (reference sequence). The germline V and J ends were trimmed by 5 bases and 0 bases, with 13 bases remaining between them. The CDR3 covers 15 residues. Written as DNA, the CDR3 is TGTGCCAGCAGCCCGGGGGGAGGCATGAACACTGAAGCTTTCTTT. It yields the protein CASSPGGGMNTEAFF.

The chain carries TRBV10-3 and TRBJ1-1; D ambiguous. Germline values: CDR1 ENHRY, CDR2 SYGVKD. The germline V and J ends were trimmed by 3 bases and 3 bases, with 11 bases remaining between them. This CDR3 comprises 14 residues. The CDR3 coding sequence is TGTGCCATCAGTGATGGGAGGGTGCACACTGAAGCTTTCTTT. Its protein is CAISDGRVHTEAFF.

The chain couples TRBV29-1 to TRBJ1-5; 7 positions agree with TRBD1. This CDR3 is 13 amino acids long. The germline CDR1 and CDR2 sequences are SQVTM and ANQGSEA. Trimming took 4 bases from V and 3 from J; bases not matched to a gene: 3. The CDR3 spells CSVGGQDNQPQHF. CDR3 DNA: TGCAGCGTTGGCGGACAGGACAATCAGCCCCAGCATTTT.

This chain connects TRBV11-2 to TRBJ2-1; D is uncertain. The length of the CDR3 is 12 residues. Germline assignment: CDR1 SGHAT and CDR2 FQNNGV. With 5 bases removed from V and 9 bases from J, the gap between germline ends came to 11 bases. The CDR3 coding sequence is TGTGCCAGCAGCGCCCAGGCGCCTGAGCAGTTCTTC. Translated: CASSAQAPEQFF.